This T cell receptor beta chain was sequenced for a study of T cell responses to AZD1222 COVID-19 vaccine (dated by TCRdb to the early 2020s). Broadly, across the study: TCR sequencing was performed for 230 to 250 trial participants, of whom 200 to 220 were given two doses of AZD1222 and roughly 25 were given two doses of MenACWY control vaccine. Trial participants were enrolled into age subgroups of 18-55, 56-69 and 70-plus years, which contained about 160, 30 and 59 TCR-sequenced participants, respectively. Summary of the overall study and its limitations: No day 14 peak-response samples were available, so repertoires were characterized only after the peak T cell response. Spike-specific TCR breadth and depth rose significantly after two AZD1222 doses compared with day 0 and with MenACWY recipients. In the small 56-69-year group, the increase in depth fell short of significance, most likely because of low power. Most participants were white British and females outnumbered males, and the authors suggested that clonal diversity may have been underestimated. The whole spike protein was spanned by vaccine-associated CD4 TCRs, and dominant responses were seen in regions 160-218 and 743-854. Conclusions about previously exposed vaccinees are limited because only six or seven AZD1222 recipients were SARS-CoV-2 seropositive at baseline. Epitopes outside the regions mutated in the B.1.351 and B.1.1.7 variants were reportedly recognized by nearly half of the unique spike-specific TCRs.

Interpreted using the paper, the time point label stands for: about 28 days (+/-7) after the second vaccine dose. AZD1222 recipients with second doses at about 4 weeks or about 12 weeks were pooled, because spike-specific TCR depth and breadth did not differ between schedules. The vaccinee samples were drawn from two UK trials, COV001 and COV002, one of which was a single-blind randomized controlled phase 2/3 trial testing AZD1222 (ChAdOx1 nCoV-19) in healthy adults. For TCRbeta chain sequencing, PBMC samples were collected from trial participants at day 0 and at day 28 after the second dose. With regard to this clone: Its antigen target is currently unknown. One base away there is no much larger clone; base qualities are not given.

The CDR3 regions of human TCRbeta chains were analyzed by immunosequencing. The authors' pipeline ran thus. TCRs in the repertoires were matched against a reference library of SARS-CoV-2-specific TCRs that had been generated with the MIRA antigen-specificity platform. Breadth meant the fraction of unique TCRs that were SARS-CoV-2-associated, whereas depth meant the fraction of total T cells that were SARS-CoV-2-associated. Using the MIRA data, each spike-specific TCR was mapped to the spike region that the TCR reacts to and placed in a CD4 or CD8 class. Log10-transformed breadth and depth values were compared by one-way ANOVA with Sidak's multiple comparisons tests. Held by TCRdb, this immuneACCESS table contains in-frame sequences only and omits some clones. Under half of the omission traces to an unresolved V gene where checked; the cause of the rest is unknown. Clone size and V and J calls were adopted from that table, with D and trimming inferred from the DNA. The sample includes approximately 130,000 clones, with 92% observed a single time. The ten top clones hold 0.9% to 1.4% of the sample.

The sample in question was peripheral blood, obtained 28 days after the second AZD1222 dose. This receptor was identified in an adult who received the AZD1222 COVID-19 vaccine.

The nucleotide sequence is TGTGCCAGTAGTATAGATCGGACCCCGGGACGTAATGAGCAGTTCTTC. Its protein reads: CASSIDRTPGRNEQFF. The chain is made from TRBV19 and TRBJ2-1; the D region may be TRBD1 or TRBD2, each matching 5 bases equally. The germline V gene (reference sequence) yields LNHDA for CDR1 and SQIVND for CDR2. From the cysteine up to the phenylalanine, the CDR3 has a length of 16 residues. Just CDR3 DNA is preserved here, 48 bases in frame from base 1. At the junction V is shortened by 0 bases and J by 7 bases, with 16 bases in between.